This T cell receptor (beta chain) came from a study of STAT5B mutations in CD4+ large granular lymphocyte leukemia. Assay: immunoSEQ multiplex PCR; the TCRdb copy retains only in-frame clones and omits some. The repertoire holds about 45,000 clones, with 70% to 90% as singletons. The CDR3 sequence is 13 residues long. Germline loops: CDR1 SNHLY, CDR2 FYNNEI. Trimming at V came to 8 bases and at J to 1 base, leaving 1 base not matched to a gene. The chain links TRBV2 to TRBJ2-3; TRBD1 matches at 9 bases. The clonotype originates from a human donor in good health. Material for sequencing was CD4+ T cells from blood buffy coats. CDR3 loop: CASWTGGTDTQYF. The CDR3 DNA follows: TGTGCCAGCTGGACAGGGGGCACAGATACGCAGTATTTT.